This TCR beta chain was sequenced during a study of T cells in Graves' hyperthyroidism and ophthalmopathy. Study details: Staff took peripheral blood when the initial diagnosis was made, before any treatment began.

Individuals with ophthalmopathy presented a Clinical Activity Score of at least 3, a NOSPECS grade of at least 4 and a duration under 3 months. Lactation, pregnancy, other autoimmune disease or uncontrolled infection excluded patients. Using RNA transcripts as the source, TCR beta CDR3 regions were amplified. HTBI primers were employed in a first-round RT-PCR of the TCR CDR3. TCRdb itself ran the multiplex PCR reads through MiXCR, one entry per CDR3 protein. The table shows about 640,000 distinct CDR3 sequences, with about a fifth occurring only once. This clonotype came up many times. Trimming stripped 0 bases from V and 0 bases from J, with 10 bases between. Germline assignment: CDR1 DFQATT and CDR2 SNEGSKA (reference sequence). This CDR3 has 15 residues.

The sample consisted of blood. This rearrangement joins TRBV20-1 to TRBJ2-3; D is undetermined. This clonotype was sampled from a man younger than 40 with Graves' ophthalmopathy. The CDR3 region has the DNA TGCAGTGCTAGAGATTCTGCGGAGAGCACAGATACGCAGTATTTT. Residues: CSARDSAESTDTQYF.